Here is one T cell receptor (beta chain) with its context. Its antigen is currently not known. Base-call qualities are not available, and no considerably larger clone is one nucleotide away. TCRbeta CDR3 regions were amplified from genomic DNA using the immunoSEQ Assay, a bias-controlled multiplex PCR. The study's own analysis went as follows. The number of nucleated cells in each sample was estimated from the amplification of reference gene primers within the assay. To quantify the absolute abundance of each unique TCRbeta CDR3 rearrangement, sequence reads were collapsed and filtered. Productive Simpson clonality was computed per sample as the square root of Simpson's diversity index over productive rearrangements. The clones in this table, taken by TCRdb from immuneACCESS, are in-frame only. Not every clone is retained; where verified, under half of the shortfall comes from an unresolved V gene, and the cause of the rest is unknown. V and J calls and clone size follow that table, whereas D and trimming were derived from the DNA. Counted in this sample were over 60,000 clones; 85% to 90% of them appeared once. The ten biggest clones cover under 13% of the sample.

The data belong to a study of blood T cell repertoires in COVID-19 (TCRdb year 2020). Regarding the study in general: Samples from collaborators originated in the United States, Italy and Spain and spanned both the acute and convalescent phases of COVID-19. The prospective study material was composed of cDNA or gDNA derived from T cells, B-cell-depleted T cells, or PBMCs. The dataset comprised deeply sampled blood TCRbeta repertoires from subjects exposed to, actively infected with, or recovered from COVID-19. The repertoires were released in a freely available public database meant as a resource for research on the immune response to SARS-CoV-2. Samples came from the ongoing ImmuneRACE study (first 160 participants) plus 1,254 subjects from 6 global collaborators. A de-identified subject ID, COVID-19 status, age in years and sex were almost always included in the sample metadata. HLA class I and class II types, where available, came from metadata supplied by the sample provider rather than from assay-based typing.

Study-wide conclusions, independent of this receptor: The amount of clinical and demographic metadata varied by source and participant and was provided uncurated.

Each collaborating institution followed its own protocols to collect whole blood in K2EDTA tubes. Collaborator samples were shipped for TCRbeta analysis as frozen whole blood, isolated PBMCs, or DNA extracted from either sample type. For CDR1 and CDR2, the germline V gene (reference sequence) lists MNHEY and SMNVEV. The CDR3 contains 14 residues, cysteine and phenylalanine counted. Just the 42-base CDR3 DNA is kept, in frame starting at base 1. V sheds 3 bases and J sheds 6 bases, leaving 15 bases between their ends. The material sequenced was peripheral blood. This TCR was recovered from a man in his 70s with active or convalescent COVID-19. Recombination joined TRBV27 with TRBJ2-7; a confident D gene designation cannot be given. The CDR3 protein sequence reads: CASSLGRLFGEQYF. The nucleotide sequence is TGTGCCAGCAGTTTGGGCCGATTATTTGGCGAGCAGTACTTC.